These 26 T cell receptor beta chains were sequenced from one sample in a study of PD-1 blockade in classical Hodgkin lymphoma. Method: immunoSEQ multiplex PCR; TCRdb's copy keeps in-frame clones and lacks some. The data contain around 42,000 clones, approximately 64% of them seen just once; the ten biggest clones take up roughly 3%. Every one of the patients relapsed after autologous stem cell transplantation (brentuximab vedotin exposure was variable). The source material was peripheral blood mononuclear cells (PBMCs), sampled at baseline. The source of these receptors is a human donor with classical Hodgkin lymphoma.

The chain employs TRBV27 and TRBJ1-1; possible D gene TRBD1, 5 bases. Germline lookup yields CDR1 MNHEY and CDR2 SMNVEV (reference sequence). The V gene lost 3 bases and the J gene lost 3 bases, with 14 bases spanning the gap. The CDR3 length is 15 residues. CDR3 amino acids: CASSFRGRGDTEAFF. CDR3 nucleotide sequence: TGTGCCAGCAGTTTTCGGGGACGGGGGGACACTGAAGCTTTCTTT.

Judged by abundance, this clone is medium-sized. This chain links TRBV6-4 with TRBJ1-5, with D hard to call. Between the trimmed V and J ends, which lost 3 bases and 2 bases, there was a span of 11 bases. The CDR3 covers 15 residues. The germline V gene encodes CDR1 MRHNA and CDR2 SNTAGT. CDR3 nucleotides: TGTGCCAGCAGTGAAACGGGTCTTGGCAATCAGCCCCAGCATTTT. Translating gives CASSETGLGNQPQHF.

The gene calls are TRBV4-1 and TRBJ2-1, with a weak D call TRBD2 (6 bases). The CDR3 spans 16 residues. Per germline, CDR1 MGHRA and CDR2 YSYEKL. The V end was cut by 5 bases, the J end by 9 bases, with 23 bases between. The CDR3 nucleotides are TGCGCCAGCAGCTCAAGAACCGGGACTCCACTAGCTGAGCAGTTCTTC. Translation gives CASSSRTGTPLAEQFF.

The table lists this clone with a few counts. This chain uses TRBV6-5 with TRBJ2-1, with D hard to call. CDR3 length: 15 amino acids. V was cut by 5 bases and J by 11 bases, with 22 bases left in between. CDR1 is MNHEY, CDR2 SVGAGI, per germline. Here the CDR3 reads CASSTFLSQQSKQFF. Written as DNA, the CDR3 is TGTGCCAGCAGTACCTTCTTAAGCCAACAGAGTAAGCAGTTCTTC.

The V gene is TRBV7-8, the J gene TRBJ2-5, with D possibly being TRBD1 or TRBD2 (5 bases each). This CDR3 has 14 residues. The germline CDR1 and CDR2 sequences are SGHVS and FQNEAQ. V was trimmed by 6 bases and J by 5 bases, leaving 16 bases between them. The CDR3 is CASSSLRGTETQYF. In DNA, the CDR3 is TGTGCCAGCAGTTCTCTGAGGGGTACGGAGACCCAGTACTTC.

This clone was seen a few times. The V and J genes are TRBV27 and TRBJ2-7; D perhaps matches TRBD2 (6 bases). Germline loops: CDR1 MNHEY, CDR2 SMNVEV (reference sequence). The CDR3 runs to 13 residues. V was pared by 9 bases and J by 2 bases, with 14 bases between. Here the CDR3 reads CASWGDAPYEQYF. Written as DNA, the CDR3 is TGTGCCAGTTGGGGGGACGCCCCCTACGAGCAGTACTTC.

As for this clone: Its ends do not fully match the called genes, so a read error is possible. The chain combines TRBV20-1 with TRBJ2-1, with TRBD2 as a possible D gene (5 bases). Germline V gene lookup returns CDR1 DFQATT and CDR2 SNEGSKA (reference sequence). The CDR3 totals 11 residues. CDR3 region: CSASDYYEQFF. CDR3 in DNA: TGCAGTGCTTCCGACTACTATGAGCAGTTCTTC.

This rearrangement joins TRBV14 to TRBJ1-6; D ambiguous. The CDR3 spans 15 residues. V dropped 1 base and J dropped 7 bases, with 11 bases sitting between them. Germline lookup yields CDR1 SGHDN and CDR2 FVKESK. The CDR3 loop is CASSQVGFMNSPLHF. The CDR3 DNA is TGTGCCAGCAGCCAAGTTGGTTTCATGAATTCACCCCTCCACTTT.

The V and J genes are TRBV9 and TRBJ1-2, with a weak D call TRBD1 (5 bases). V lost 4 bases to trimming and J lost 3 bases, with 16 bases between them. The CDR3 extends over 15 amino acids. The germline gives CDR1 SGDLS, CDR2 YYNGEE. CDR3 nucleotide sequence: TGTGCCAGCAGCCCCCGCCCCGGGGCCCACTATGGCTACACCTTC. The encoded protein is CASSPRPGAHYGYTF.

The chain recombines TRBV19 with TRBJ1-2; possibly TRBD1 for D (5 bases). This CDR3 has 14 amino acids. V was shortened by 2 bases and J by 5 bases, with 12 bases between the two germline ends. CDR1 is LNHDA and CDR2 is SQIVND in the germline V gene (reference sequence). The CDR3 spells CASSIFQGRYGYTF. Written as DNA, the CDR3 is TGTGCCAGTAGTATATTTCAGGGAAGGTATGGCTACACCTTC.

V is TRBV28 and J is TRBJ2-1; D might be TRBD2 (6 bases). The germline CDR1 and CDR2 sequences are MDHEN and SYDVKM. Trimming removed 3 bases from V and 1 base from J, with 7 bases in between. The CDR3 runs to 14 residues. The CDR3 region is CASSFAGSYNEQFF. The CDR3 DNA reads as TGTGCCAGCAGTTTTGCGGGGTCCTACAATGAGCAGTTCTTC.

The chain recombines TRBV5-4 with TRBJ1-5; unclear D gene. Germline V gives CDR1 SGHNT, CDR2 YYREEE (reference sequence). Trimming cost V 4 bases and J 9 bases, with 17 bases left between them. The CDR3 is 14 amino acids. CDR3 nucleotides: TGTGCCAGCAGCCCCGGACCTTCGTCAAGGCCCCAGCATTTT. Amino acid sequence: CASSPGPSSRPQHF.

By share of the sample, this clone is medium-sized. The genes are TRBV4-3 and TRBJ2-3; D call uncertain. V was clipped by 0 bases and J by 0 bases, with 16 bases between them. The CDR3 has 18 residues. Germline CDR1 LGHNA, CDR2 YSLEER. CDR3 residues: CASSQDYGVLSSTDTQYF. Written as DNA, the CDR3 is TGCGCCAGCAGCCAAGATTATGGGGTTCTTTCTAGCACAGATACGCAGTATTTT.

The chain combines TRBV11-2 with TRBJ2-2; the D gene is possibly TRBD2 (6 bases). The length of the CDR3 is 16 residues. CDR1 and CDR2 from the germline V gene are SGHAT and FQNNGV. V was pared by 2 bases and J by 4 bases, with 14 bases between. The CDR3 loop is CASSLTGGPGTGELFF. The CDR3 bases are TGTGCCAGCAGCTTAACCGGAGGGCCGGGCACCGGGGAGCTGTTTTTT.

This chain links TRBV2 with TRBJ1-5, with 10 positions matching TRBD1. The CDR3 consists of 15 residues. Trimming removed 4 bases from V and 3 bases from J; junction bases left unmatched: 3. Germline loops: CDR1 SNHLY, CDR2 FYNNEI. CDR3 sequence reads: CASSVGQGPNQPQHF. The DNA for the CDR3 is TGTGCCAGCAGTGTGGGACAGGGGCCCAATCAGCCCCAGCATTTT.

This clone was observed a handful of times. The V gene is TRBV6-7, the J gene TRBJ2-3; D unresolved. TRBV6-7 is an ORF, and what it does is uncertain. The CDR3 covers 13 residues. With 5 bases removed from V and 6 bases from J, the gap between germline ends came to 12 bases. CDR3 nucleotides: TGTGCCAGCAGTACCCCTTACATGGATACGCAGTATTTT. Encoded protein: CASSTPYMDTQYF.

The chain uses TRBV15 and TRBJ2-7; D uncertain. The CDR3 contains 14 residues. The V gene lost 1 base and the J gene lost 4 bases, with 11 bases spanning the gap. Germline CDR1 and CDR2: LNHNV and YYDKDF (reference sequence). In DNA, the CDR3 is TGTGCCACCAGCAGAGCCGAGACACTTTACGAGCAGTACTTC. This translates into CATSRAETLYEQYF.

The chain uses TRBV6-6 and TRBJ1-1; D is perhaps TRBD1 (5 bases). Germline V gene sequence: CDR1 MNHNY, CDR2 SVGAGI (reference sequence). V lost 5 bases, J lost 8 bases, and 15 bases lay in between. The CDR3 sequence is 13 residues long. CDR3 sequence: CASSHLNSGEAFF. The CDR3 DNA reads as TGTGCCAGCAGTCATCTAAACTCAGGGGAAGCTTTCTTT.

The chain recombines TRBV6-6 with TRBJ1-2; D gene uncertain. The V gene's germline CDR1 is MNHNY and CDR2 SVGAGI (reference sequence). V was clipped by 7 bases and J by 8 bases, with 14 bases between them. This CDR3 spans 12 amino acids. CDR3 nucleotides: TGTGCCAGCACCCCCGGGTCTAGGGGCTACACCTTC. The encoded protein is CASTPGSRGYTF.

The genes are TRBV13 and TRBJ2-3; 7 bases are a match to TRBD1. CDR1 is PRHDT and CDR2 is FYEKMQ in the germline V gene (reference sequence). The CDR3 has 12 residues. J gave up 6 bases and V 6 bases, and 3 bases lay outside the gene matches. DNA for the CDR3: TGTGCCAGCAGGACCAGGGGGGATACGCAGTATTTT. It encodes CASRTRGDTQYF.

The chain employs TRBV19 and TRBJ2-1, with no clear D. The CDR3 contains 16 residues. Between the trimmed V and J ends, which lost 8 bases and 6 bases, there was a span of 23 bases. Germline CDR1 is LNHDA and CDR2 is SQIVND (reference sequence). CDR3 nucleotides: TGTGCCAGTCGCTCCCCGTGGACGGATTTGGGCAATGAGCAGTTCTTC. Translation gives CASRSPWTDLGNEQFF.

The chain joins TRBV7-9 to TRBJ1-2, with TRBD1 as a possible D gene (6 bases). Per germline, CDR1 SEHNR and CDR2 FQNEAQ (reference sequence). The CDR3 contains 13 residues. The V and J ends lost 5 bases and 8 bases respectively, with 15 bases between them. As DNA, the CDR3 is TGTGCCAGCAGCCCGATAACAGGGAGAGGCTACACCTTC. This encodes CASSPITGRGYTF.

This sequence joins TRBV6-1 and TRBJ2-3; D is uncertain. Germline V lookup: CDR1 MNHNS, CDR2 SASEGT. Trimming removed 2 bases at V and 1 base at J, with 13 bases between. The CDR3 covers 16 residues. CDR3 in DNA: TGTGCCAGCAGTGAATCGGGCGGTAGTCGCACAGATACGCAGTATTTT. Its translation is CASSESGGSRTDTQYF.

V is TRBV28 and J is TRBJ1-2, with 10 bases identical to TRBD1. This CDR3 has 14 residues. Germline-derived CDR1 and CDR2 are MDHEN and SYDVKM. Unmatched junction bases numbered 3, after V lost 2 bases and J lost 6 bases. CDR3 amino acids: CASSLETGGHGYTF. The DNA of the CDR3 is TGTGCCAGCAGTTTAGAGACAGGGGGCCATGGCTACACCTTC.

The V gene is TRBV6-5, the J gene TRBJ1-1; no definite D call. This CDR3 comprises 15 residues. Germline assignment: CDR1 MNHEY and CDR2 SVGAGI. With 0 bases removed from V and 2 bases from J, the gap between germline ends came to 10 bases. The chain's CDR3 is CASSYSSLVNTEAFF. In DNA form, the CDR3 reads TGTGCCAGCAGTTACTCGTCGCTAGTTAACACTGAAGCTTTCTTT.

The chain links TRBV27 to TRBJ2-3, with D maybe TRBD2 (5 bases). V lost 8 bases and J 4 bases, leaving 7 bases between the germline ends. The germline V gene encodes CDR1 MNHEY and CDR2 SMNVEV (reference sequence). This CDR3 has 11 residues. The CDR3: CASRRADTQYF. CDR3 coding DNA: TGTGCCAGCCGGCGGGCAGATACGCAGTATTTT.